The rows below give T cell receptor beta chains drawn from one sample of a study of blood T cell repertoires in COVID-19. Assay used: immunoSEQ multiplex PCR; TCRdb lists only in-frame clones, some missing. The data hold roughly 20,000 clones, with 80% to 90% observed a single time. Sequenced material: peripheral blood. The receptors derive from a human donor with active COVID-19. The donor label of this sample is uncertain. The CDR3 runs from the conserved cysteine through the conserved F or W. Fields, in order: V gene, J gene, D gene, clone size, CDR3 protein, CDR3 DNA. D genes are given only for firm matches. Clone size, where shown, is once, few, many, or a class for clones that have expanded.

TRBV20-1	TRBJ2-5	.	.	CSARPVETQYF	TGCAGTGCTAGACCGGTAGAGACCCAGTACTTC
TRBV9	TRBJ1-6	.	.	CASSVGQQRSPLHF	TGTGCCAGCAGCGTAGGACAGCAGCGCTCACCCCTCCACTTT
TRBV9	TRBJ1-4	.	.	CASSVVGGNEKLFF	TGTGCCAGCAGCGTAGTGGGGGGGAATGAAAAACTGTTTTTT
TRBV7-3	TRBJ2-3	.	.	CASSPKQGEGTDTQYF	TGTGCCAGCAGCCCCAAACAGGGTGAGGGCACAGATACGCAGTATTTT
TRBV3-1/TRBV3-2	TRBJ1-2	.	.	CASSPPGYGYTF	TGTGCCAGCAGCCCCCCGGGCTATGGCTACACCTTC
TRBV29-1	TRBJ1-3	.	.	CSVQTAGNTIYF	TGCAGCGTCCAGACAGCTGGAAACACCATATATTTT
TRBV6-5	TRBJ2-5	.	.	CASSYSRQPSRETQYF	TGTGCCAGCAGTTACTCGAGGCAGCCAAGTCGGGAGACCCAGTACTTC
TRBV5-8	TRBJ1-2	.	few	CASSLGQEGYGYTF	TGTGCCAGCAGCTTGGGCCAGGAAGGCTATGGCTACACCTTC
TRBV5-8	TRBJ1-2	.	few	CASSYFGVLGYTF	TGTGCCAGCAGTTATTTCGGGGTGTTGGGCTACACCTTC
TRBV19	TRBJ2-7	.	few	CASSIWPEDEQYF	TGTGCCAGTAGTATATGGCCAGAAGACGAGCAGTACTTC
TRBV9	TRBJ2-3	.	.	CASSGTEGRTDTQYF	TGTGCCAGCAGCGGGACGGAGGGGCGGACAGATACGCAGTATTTT
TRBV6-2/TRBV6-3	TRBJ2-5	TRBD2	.	CASSLAGGPRETQYF	TGTGCCAGCAGCTTAGCGGGGGGGCCCCGAGAGACCCAGTACTTC
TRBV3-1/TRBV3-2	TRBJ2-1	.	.	CASSADFYNEQFF	TGTGCCAGCAGTGCGGACTTTTACAATGAGCAGTTCTTC
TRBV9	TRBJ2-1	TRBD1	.	CASSGDRGPPFNEQFF	TGTGCCAGCAGCGGGGACAGGGGGCCCCCTTTCAATGAGCAGTTCTTC